This entry lists 8 T cell receptor beta chains sequenced from one sample in a study of blood T cells in healthy people across ages. A second PCR of 7 to 11 cycles used a sample-barcoded 5' primer and a J-beta primer mix. Using its own MiXCR run on the 5' RACE reads, TCRdb lists one record per CDR3 protein. The table lists 1.5 million to 2 million distinct CDR3 sequences, 25% to 30% of them singletons, with 6.5% to 8.5% in the top ten. Input material: blood. The receptors were gathered from a woman aged 25 to 45 in good health.

A remark on this clonotype: A clone one base away is much larger, so this may be a read error. The rearrangement uses TRBV5-6 and TRBJ2-7; weak D call: TRBD2 (5 bases). The V end was cut by 4 bases, the J end by 3 bases, with 14 bases between. The germline CDR1 and CDR2 sequences are SGHDT and YYEEEE. This CDR3 region has 14 residues. The CDR3 loop reads CASSTPGWDYEQYF. In nucleotides, the CDR3 is TGTGCCAGCAGCACACCGGGATGGGACTACGAGCAGTACTTC.

This clonotype was observed a few times. The V and J genes are TRBV18 and TRBJ1-2; D remains ambiguous. V shed 8 bases and J shed 4 bases, with 11 bases lying between them. Germline CDR1 is KGHSH and CDR2 is LQKENI. The CDR3 totals 12 residues. CDR3: CASGSGVYGYTF. The CDR3 coding sequence is TGTGCCAGCGGATCCGGGGTCTATGGCTACACCTTC.

This sequence joins TRBV20-1 and TRBJ2-5; maybe TRBD2 (6 bases). V was shortened by 4 bases and J by 4 bases, with 10 bases between the two germline ends. Germline V gene sequence: CDR1 DFQATT, CDR2 SNEGSKA (reference sequence). The length of the CDR3 is 12 residues. CDR3 loop: CSATRLGETQYF. The CDR3 bases are TGCAGTGCTACCAGACTAGGAGAGACCCAGTACTTC.

The chain joins TRBV6-1 to TRBJ2-3, with no clear D. Per germline, CDR1 MNHNS and CDR2 SASEGT. The CDR3 is 14 amino acids. V lost 7 bases and J lost 4, with 15 bases in between. CDR3 loop: CASTRTRSPDTQYF. DNA for the CDR3: TGTGCCAGCACCCGAACCAGATCCCCAGATACGCAGTATTTT.

V and J are TRBV10-3 and TRBJ2-3; D might be TRBD1 (6 bases). The germline gives CDR1 ENHRY, CDR2 SYGVKD. The CDR3 totals 15 residues. With 3 bases removed from V and 0 bases from J, the gap between germline ends came to 10 bases. The CDR3 sequence: CAISERTASTDTQYF. DNA for the CDR3: TGTGCCATCAGTGAAAGGACAGCTAGCACAGATACGCAGTATTTT.

This clonotype was seen once. One junction end does not reproduce the germline sequence, and a read error may be involved. The chain combines TRBV2 with TRBJ2-5; D perhaps matches TRBD1 (6 bases). The CDR3 runs to 13 residues. CDR1 SNHLY and CDR2 FYNNEI come from the germline V gene. The CDR3 nucleotides read TGTGCCAGCAGTCAGGGGCAGCGAGAGGCCCAGTACTTC. Residues: CASSQGQREAQYF. Using reference TRBV2 and TRBJ2-5 for the parts outside the CDR3, the full variable domain is EPEVTQTPSHQVTQMGQEVILRCVPISNHLYFYWYRQILGQKVEFLVSFYNNEISEKSEIFDDQFSVERPDGSNFTLKIRSTKLEDSAMYFCASSQGQREAQYFGPGTRLLVL.

This clonotype was observed a few times. This chain joins TRBV28 and TRBJ2-7, with 7 bases matching TRBD1. CDR1 is MDHEN and CDR2 is SYDVKM in the germline V gene. This CDR3 is 14 amino acids long. Germline trimming cut 3 bases from V and 3 bases from J; bases unmatched to any gene: 5. The CDR3: CASSLGQMNYEQYF. The CDR3 coding sequence is TGTGCCAGCAGTTTGGGACAGATGAACTACGAGCAGTACTTC.

This clonotype was seen ten or more times. The chain couples TRBV9 to TRBJ2-3, with TRBD2 matching 8 bases. The junction had 2 bases not matched to a gene; V was cut back by 2 bases and J by 0 bases. In germline, CDR1 is SGDLS, CDR2 YYNGEE. This CDR3 contains 15 residues. In nucleotides, the CDR3 is TGTGCCAGCAGCGTTAGCGGGGCTAGCACAGATACGCAGTATTTT. Amino acid sequence: CASSVSGASTDTQYF.